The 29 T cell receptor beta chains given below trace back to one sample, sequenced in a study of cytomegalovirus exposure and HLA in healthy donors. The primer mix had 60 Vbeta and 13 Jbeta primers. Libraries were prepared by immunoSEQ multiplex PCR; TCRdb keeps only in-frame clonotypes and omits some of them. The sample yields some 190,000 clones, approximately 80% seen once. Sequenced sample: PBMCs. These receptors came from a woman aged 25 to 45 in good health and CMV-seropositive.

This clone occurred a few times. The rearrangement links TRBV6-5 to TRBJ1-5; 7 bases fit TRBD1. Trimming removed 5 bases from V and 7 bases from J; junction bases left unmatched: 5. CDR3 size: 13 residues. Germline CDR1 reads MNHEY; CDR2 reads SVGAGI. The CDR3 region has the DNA TGTGCCAGCAGTGAGGACAGGATCCAGCCCCAGCATTTT. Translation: CASSEDRIQPQHF.

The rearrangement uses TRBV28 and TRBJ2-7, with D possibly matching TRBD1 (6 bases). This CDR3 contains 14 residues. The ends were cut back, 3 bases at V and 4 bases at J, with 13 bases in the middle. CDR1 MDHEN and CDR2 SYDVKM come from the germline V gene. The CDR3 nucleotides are TGTGCCAGCAGTTTGACAGGCTTAACTTACGAGCAGTACTTC. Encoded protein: CASSLTGLTYEQYF.

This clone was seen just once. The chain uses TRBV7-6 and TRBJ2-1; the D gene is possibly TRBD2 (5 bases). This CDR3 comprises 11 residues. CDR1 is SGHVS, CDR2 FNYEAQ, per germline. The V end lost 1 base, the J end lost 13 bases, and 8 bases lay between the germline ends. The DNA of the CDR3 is TGTGCCAGCAGCTTAGGAGCGGTACAGTTCTTC. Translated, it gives CASSLGAVQFF.

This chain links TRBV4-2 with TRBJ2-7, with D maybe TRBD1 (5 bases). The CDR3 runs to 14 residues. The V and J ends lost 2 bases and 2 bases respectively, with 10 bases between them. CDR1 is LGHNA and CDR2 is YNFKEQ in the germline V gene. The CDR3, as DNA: TGTGCCAGCAGCCAATTCCTAGGGGCCTACGAGCAGTACTTC. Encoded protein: CASSQFLGAYEQYF.

The CDR3 sequence is CASSLWGNTEAFF. The DNA for the CDR3 is TGTGCCAGCAGCTTATGGGGCAACACTGAAGCTTTCTTT. The V and J genes are TRBV7-6 and TRBJ1-1; tentatively, D is TRBD1 (5 bases). Germline lookup yields CDR1 SGHVS and CDR2 FNYEAQ. V was clipped by 2 bases and J by 2 bases, with 6 bases between them. This CDR3 comprises 13 residues.

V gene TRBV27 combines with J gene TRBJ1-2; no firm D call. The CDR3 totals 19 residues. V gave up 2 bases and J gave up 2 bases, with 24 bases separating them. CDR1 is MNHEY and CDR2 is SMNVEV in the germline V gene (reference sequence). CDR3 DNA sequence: TGTGCCAGCAGTTTACGGGTGTGGGCGGAGCGGTCTGAGAACTATGGCTACACCTTC. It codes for CASSLRVWAERSENYGYTF.

DNA of the CDR3: TGTGCCAGCAGCCAAGGACAAGGGATCGGAGGGGAGACCCAGTACTTC. Residues: CASSQGQGIGGETQYF. The genes are TRBV11-3 and TRBJ2-5, with D perhaps matching TRBD2 (6 bases). The V end lost 5 bases, the J end lost 5 bases, and 21 bases lay between the germline ends. This CDR3 is 16 amino acids long. The V gene's germline CDR1 is SGHNT and CDR2 YENEEA.

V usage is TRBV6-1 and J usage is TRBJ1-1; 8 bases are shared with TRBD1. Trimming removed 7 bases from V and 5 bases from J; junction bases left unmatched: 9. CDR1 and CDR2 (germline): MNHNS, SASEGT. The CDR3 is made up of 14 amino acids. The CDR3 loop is CASTDRTGYTEAFF. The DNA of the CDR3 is TGTGCCAGCACTGACAGGACAGGGTATACTGAAGCTTTCTTT.

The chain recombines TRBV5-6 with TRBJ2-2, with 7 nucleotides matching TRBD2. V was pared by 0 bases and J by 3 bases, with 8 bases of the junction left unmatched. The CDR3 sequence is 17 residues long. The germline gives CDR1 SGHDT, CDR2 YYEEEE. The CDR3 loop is CASSLVGGDGDTGELFF. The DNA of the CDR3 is TGTGCCAGCAGCTTGGTGGGGGGGGACGGAGACACCGGGGAGCTGTTTTTT.

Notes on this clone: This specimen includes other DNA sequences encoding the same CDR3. Here the CDR3 DNA reads TGCGCCAGCAGCTTGGATCGCAATGAGCAGTTCTTC. Its translation is CASSLDRNEQFF. This chain connects TRBV5-1 to TRBJ2-1; D unresolved. CDR1 is SGHRS and CDR2 is YFSETQ in the germline V gene. Trimming left V 0 bases short and J 6 bases short, with 4 bases between. This CDR3 is built from 12 residues. Filled out from reference TRBV5-1 and TRBJ2-1, the complete variable domain reads KAGVTQTPRYLIKTRGQQVTLSCSPISGHRSVSWYQQTPGQGLQFLFEYFSETQRNKGNFPGRFSGRQFSNSRSEMNVSTLELGDSALYLCASSLDRNEQFFGPGTRLTVL.

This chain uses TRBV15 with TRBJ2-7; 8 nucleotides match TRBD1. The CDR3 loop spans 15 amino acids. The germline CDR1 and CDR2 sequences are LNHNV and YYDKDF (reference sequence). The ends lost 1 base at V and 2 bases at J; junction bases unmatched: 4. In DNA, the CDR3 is TGTGCCACCAGCAGAGGGACAGGGATCGCCTACGAGCAGTACTTC. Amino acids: CATSRGTGIAYEQYF.

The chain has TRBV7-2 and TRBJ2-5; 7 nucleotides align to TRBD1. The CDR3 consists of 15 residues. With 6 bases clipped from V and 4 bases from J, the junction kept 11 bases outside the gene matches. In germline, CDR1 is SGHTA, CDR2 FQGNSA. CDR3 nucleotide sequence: TGTGCCAGCAGTCCTACAGGGGTGAGGAGAGAGACCCAGTACTTC. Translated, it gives CASSPTGVRRETQYF.

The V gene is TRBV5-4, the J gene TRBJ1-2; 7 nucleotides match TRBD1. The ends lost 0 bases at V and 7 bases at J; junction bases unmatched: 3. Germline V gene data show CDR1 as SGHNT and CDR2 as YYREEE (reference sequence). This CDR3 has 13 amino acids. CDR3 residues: CASSLEQGIGYTF. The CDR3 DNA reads TGTGCCAGCAGCTTGGAACAGGGGATTGGCTACACCTTC.

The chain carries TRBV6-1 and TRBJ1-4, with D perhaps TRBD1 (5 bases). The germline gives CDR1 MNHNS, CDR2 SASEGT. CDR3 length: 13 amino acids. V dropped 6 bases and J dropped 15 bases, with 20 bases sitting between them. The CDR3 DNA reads TGTGCCAGCAGAGAACCGGGGGAGAGGAAGGTGTTTTTT. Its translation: CASREPGERKVFF.

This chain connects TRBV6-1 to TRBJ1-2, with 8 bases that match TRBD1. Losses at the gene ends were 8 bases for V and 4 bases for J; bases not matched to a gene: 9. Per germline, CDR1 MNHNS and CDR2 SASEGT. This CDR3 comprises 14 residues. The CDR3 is CASARDRTFYGYTF. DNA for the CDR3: TGTGCCAGCGCCAGGGACAGGACCTTCTATGGCTACACCTTC.

In nucleotides, the CDR3 is TGTGCCAGCCTAAAGGGACAGACAAACACCATATATTTT. Residues: CASLKGQTNTIYF. V gene TRBV18 combines with J gene TRBJ1-3; 7 bases match TRBD1. CDR3 length: 13 amino acids. Germline-derived CDR1 and CDR2 are KGHSH and LQKENI. V lost 8 bases and J lost 6; bases outside the gene matches: 7.

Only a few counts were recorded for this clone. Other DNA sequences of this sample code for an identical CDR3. The CDR3 spells CASSYGADQPQHF. The CDR3 bases are TGTGCCAGCAGTTACGGGGCGGATCAGCCCCAGCATTTT. This rearrangement joins TRBV6-5 to TRBJ1-5, with D perhaps matching TRBD1 (5 bases). V lost 2 bases to trimming and J lost 5 bases, with 7 bases between them. The CDR3 extends over 13 amino acids. Germline values: CDR1 MNHEY, CDR2 SVGAGI.

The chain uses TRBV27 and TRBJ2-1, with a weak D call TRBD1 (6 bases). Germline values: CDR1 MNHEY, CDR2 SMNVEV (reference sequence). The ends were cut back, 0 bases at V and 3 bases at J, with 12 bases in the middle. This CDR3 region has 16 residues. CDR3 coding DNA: TGTGCCAGCAGTTTATCGGGGGCTTTGGGCTACAATGAGCAGTTCTTC. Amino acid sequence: CASSLSGALGYNEQFF.

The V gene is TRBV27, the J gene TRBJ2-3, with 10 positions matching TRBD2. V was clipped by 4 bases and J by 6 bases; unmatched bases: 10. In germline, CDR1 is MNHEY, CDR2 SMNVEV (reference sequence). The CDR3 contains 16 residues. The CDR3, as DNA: TGTGCCAGCAGTTATATTGCAGCGGGGGGGCCGGATACGCAGTATTTT. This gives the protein CASSYIAAGGPDTQYF.

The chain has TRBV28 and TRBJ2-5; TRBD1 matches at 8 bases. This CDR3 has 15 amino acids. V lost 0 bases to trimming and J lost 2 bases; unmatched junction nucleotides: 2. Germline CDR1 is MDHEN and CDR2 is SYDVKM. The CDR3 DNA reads TGTGCCAGCAGTTTATGGGACAGGGAACAAGAGACCCAGTACTTC. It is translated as CASSLWDREQETQYF.

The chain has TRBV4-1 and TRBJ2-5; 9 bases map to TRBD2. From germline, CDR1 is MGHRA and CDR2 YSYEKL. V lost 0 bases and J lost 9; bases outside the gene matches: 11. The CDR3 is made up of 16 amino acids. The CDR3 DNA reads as TGCGCCAGCAGCCAAGATCAGAGGAGCGGGGGGCTGGCCCAGTACTTC. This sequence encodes CASSQDQRSGGLAQYF.

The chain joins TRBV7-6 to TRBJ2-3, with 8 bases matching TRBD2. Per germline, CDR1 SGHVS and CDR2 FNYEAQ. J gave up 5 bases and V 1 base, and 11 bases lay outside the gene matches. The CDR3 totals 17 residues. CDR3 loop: CASSLVGGELAGDTQYF. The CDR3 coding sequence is TGTGCCAGCAGCTTAGTAGGAGGAGAGCTAGCGGGAGATACGCAGTATTTT.

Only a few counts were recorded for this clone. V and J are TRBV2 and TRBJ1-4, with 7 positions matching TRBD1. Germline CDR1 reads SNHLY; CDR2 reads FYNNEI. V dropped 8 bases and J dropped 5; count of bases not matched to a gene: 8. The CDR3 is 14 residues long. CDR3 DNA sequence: TGTGCCAGCGGTTACAGGGGTAGAAATGAAAAACTGTTTTTT. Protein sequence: CASGYRGRNEKLFF.

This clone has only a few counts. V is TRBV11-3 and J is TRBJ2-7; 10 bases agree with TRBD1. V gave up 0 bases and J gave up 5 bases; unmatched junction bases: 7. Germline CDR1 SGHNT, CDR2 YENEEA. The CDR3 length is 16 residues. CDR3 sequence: CASSLETGTGDHEQYF. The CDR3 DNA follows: TGTGCCAGCAGCTTAGAAACCGGGACAGGGGACCACGAGCAGTACTTC. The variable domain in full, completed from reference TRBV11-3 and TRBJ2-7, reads EAGVVQSPRYKIIEKKQPVAFWCNPISGHNTLYWYLQNLGQGPELLIRYENEEAVDDSQLPKDRFSAERLKGVDSTLKIQPAELGDSAVYLCASSLETGTGDHEQYFGPGTRLTVT.

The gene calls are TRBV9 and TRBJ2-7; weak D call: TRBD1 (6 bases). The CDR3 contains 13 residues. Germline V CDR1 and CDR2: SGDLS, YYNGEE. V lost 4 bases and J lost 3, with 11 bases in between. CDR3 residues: CASSPGHNYEQYF. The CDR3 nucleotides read TGTGCCAGCAGCCCGGGACATAACTACGAGCAGTACTTC. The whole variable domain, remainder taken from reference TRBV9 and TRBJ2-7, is DSGVTQTPKHLITATGQRVTLRCSPRSGDLSVYWYQQSLDQGLQFLIQYYNGEERAKGNILERFSAQQFPDLHSELNLSSLELGDSALYFCASSPGHNYEQYFGPGTRLTVT.

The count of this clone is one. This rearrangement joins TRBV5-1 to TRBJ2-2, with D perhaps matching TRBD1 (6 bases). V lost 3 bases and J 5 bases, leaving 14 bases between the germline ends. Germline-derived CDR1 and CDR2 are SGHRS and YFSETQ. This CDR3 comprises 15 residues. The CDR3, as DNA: TGCGCCAGCAGCTACCGGACAGAGGGTACCGGGGAGCTGTTTTTT. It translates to CASSYRTEGTGELFF.

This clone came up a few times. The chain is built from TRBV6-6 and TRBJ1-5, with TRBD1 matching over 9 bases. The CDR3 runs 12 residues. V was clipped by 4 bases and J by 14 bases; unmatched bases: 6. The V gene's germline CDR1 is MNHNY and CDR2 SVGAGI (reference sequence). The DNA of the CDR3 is TGTGCCAGCAGTTCATGGACAGGGGAAAAGCATTTT. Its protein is CASSSWTGEKHF.

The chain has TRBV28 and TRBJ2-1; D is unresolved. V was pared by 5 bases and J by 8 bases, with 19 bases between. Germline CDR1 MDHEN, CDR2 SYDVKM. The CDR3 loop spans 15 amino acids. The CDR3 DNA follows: TGTGCCAGCAGTCCCCCCGGCGGAGTCGGGTATGAGCAGTTCTTC. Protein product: CASSPPGGVGYEQFF.

CDR3 sequence reads: CASSSLLNTEAFF. Here the CDR3 DNA reads TGTGCCAGCAGCTCCCTCCTAAACACTGAAGCTTTCTTT. The V call is TRBV7-2, the J call TRBJ1-1; no firm D call. Trimming cost V 4 bases and J 2 bases, with 8 bases left between them. CDR3 length: 13 amino acids. Germline V gene data show CDR1 as SGHTA and CDR2 as FQGNSA.